One and the same sample provided the 14 T cell receptor beta chains below, sequenced in a study of T-cell reconstitution after alpha-beta-depleted transplantation in children. This sample's TCRbeta library carried unique molecular identifier barcodes. Each CDR3 protein gets one entry after TCRdb re-called the PCR reads with MiXCR. The sample lists hundreds of thousands of distinct CDR3 sequences, approximately 17% occurring once. The sample here was PBMCs from the stem cell graft donor, taken from the stem cell graft. Every receptor here comes from a human donor who donated a stem cell graft to a child with acute myeloid leukemia.

A note on this clonotype: One junction end disagrees with the germline gene, perhaps due to a read error. This chain joins TRBV7-2 and TRBJ2-1; 8 nucleotides line up with TRBD2. The germline gives CDR1 SGHTA, CDR2 FQGNSA. The CDR3 length is 13 residues. The CDR3 here is CASSLEGSGTPSF. Here the CDR3 DNA reads TGTGCCAGCAGCTTAGAGGGTAGCGGGACACCATCTTTC. The full variable domain, with the rest looked up from reference TRBV7-2 and TRBJ2-1, is GAGVSQSPSNKVTEKGKDVELRCDPISGHTALYWYRQSLGQGLEFLIYFQGNSAPDKSGLPSDRFSAERTGGSVSTLTIQRTQQEDSAVYLCASSLEGSGTPSFGPGTRLTVL.

The rearrangement links TRBV9 to TRBJ2-1; D gene unclear. This CDR3 has 15 residues. V was pared by 2 bases and J by 7 bases, with 16 bases between. Germline-derived CDR1 and CDR2 are SGDLS and YYNGEE. CDR3 region: CASSVAGLSGNEQFF. Here the CDR3 DNA reads TGTGCCAGCAGCGTTGCCGGCCTCTCCGGGAATGAGCAGTTCTTC.

The rearrangement joins TRBV7-8 to TRBJ1-4; no firm D call. Per germline, CDR1 SGHVS and CDR2 FQNEAQ. Trimming left V 5 bases short and J 4 bases short, with 11 bases between. This CDR3 region has 14 residues. The CDR3 sequence is CASSPGSLNEKLFF. Here the CDR3 DNA reads TGTGCCAGCAGCCCTGGCAGTCTTAATGAAAAACTGTTTTTT.

The V call is TRBV12-3 or TRBV12-4, the J call TRBJ2-7; D is unclear. The CDR3 has 14 residues. V lost 6 bases and J lost 0, with 12 bases in between. CDR3 region: CASRAGYSSYEQYF. DNA of the CDR3: TGTGCCAGCAGGGCAGGCTACAGCTCCTACGAGCAGTACTTC.

There are a few counts of this clonotype. J is TRBJ1-5 and V is TRBV5-8; 9 nucleotides align to TRBD1. J lost 0 bases, V lost 0 bases, and 4 bases had no gene match. Germline V lookup: CDR1 SGHTS, CDR2 YDEGEE. The CDR3 extends over 17 amino acids. CDR3 nucleotides: TGTGCCAGCAGCTTGGGGGACAGGGCCTATAGCAATCAGCCCCAGCATTTT. It encodes CASSLGDRAYSNQPQHF.

Regarding this clonotype: A junction boundary mismatches the germline segment, possibly from a read error. The V gene is TRBV25-1, the J gene TRBJ1-6, with D possibly matching TRBD1 (5 bases). The V gene's germline CDR1 is MGHDK and CDR2 SYGVNS. The CDR3 spans 19 residues. CDR3 nucleotides: TGTGCCAGCAGTGAATTTTACGGTCCCGGGACGGGGTCTGATTCGCCCCTCCACTTT. Its protein is CASSEFYGPGTGSDSPLHF.

This chain connects TRBV12-3 or TRBV12-4 to TRBJ2-3; 12 bases align to TRBD2. The trim removed 8 bases at V and 2 bases at J, leaving 5 bases unmatched. This CDR3 is built from 15 residues. CDR3 sequence (DNA): TGTGCCAGCCAACTAGCGGGGGGCCCCACAGATACGCAGTATTTT. Translated, it gives CASQLAGGPTDTQYF.

The CDR3 protein is CASSLRFLAGATDTQYF. For the CDR3, the DNA is TGTGCCAGCAGTCTGAGATTTCTAGCGGGGGCCACAGATACGCAGTATTTT. V is TRBV12-3 or TRBV12-4 and J is TRBJ2-3; 10 positions agree with TRBD2. V gave up 5 bases and J gave up 2 bases; unmatched junction bases: 10. This CDR3 region has 17 residues.

The rearrangement links TRBV27 to TRBJ2-1, with TRBD2 as a possible D gene (5 bases). V was clipped by 6 bases and J by 0 bases, with 15 bases between them. The CDR3 extends over 16 amino acids. Germline CDR1 and CDR2: MNHEY and SMNVEV (reference sequence). The CDR3 sequence: CASRTRRSDSYNEQFF. CDR3 nucleotide sequence: TGTGCCAGCAGAACTAGAAGGTCAGACTCCTACAATGAGCAGTTCTTC.

The sample holds many counts of this clonotype. The V gene is TRBV20-1, the J gene TRBJ2-3; D call uncertain. This CDR3 is built from 14 residues. The germline gives CDR1 DFQATT, CDR2 SNEGSKA (reference sequence). Trimming removed 2 bases at V and 6 bases at J, with 15 bases between. This chain's CDR3 is CSARPLRTTDTQYF. In DNA, the CDR3 is TGCAGTGCTAGACCGTTACGCACAACCGATACGCAGTATTTT.

CDR3 sequence (DNA): TGTGCCAGCAGGTTCCGGGAGGGGGGAAAAGAGACCCAGTACTTC. This codes for CASRFREGGKETQYF. This chain uses TRBV12-3 or TRBV12-4 with TRBJ2-5, with TRBD2 identical over 8 bases. The CDR3 runs 15 residues. Trimming took 6 bases from V and 3 from J; bases not matched to a gene: 9.

The chain uses TRBV7-3 and TRBJ2-1; TRBD2 is a possible D gene (7 bases). CDR1 SGHTA and CDR2 FQGTGA come from the germline V gene. V was cut by 6 bases and J by 3 bases, with 21 bases left in between. CDR3 length equals 17 residues. The CDR3 DNA sequence: TGTGCCAGCAGTCTGAACGGAGGGGGGGCACTCTACAATGAGCAGTTCTTC. The encoded protein is CASSLNGGGALYNEQFF.

This clonotype has at least ten counts. The junction does not match germline at one end; this may be a read error. This chain links TRBV20-1 with TRBJ1-2; D is ambiguous. The CDR3 is 12 residues long. Germline-derived CDR1 and CDR2 are DFQATT and SNEGSKA (reference sequence). This CDR3 is CSADLHSYGNTF. In DNA form, the CDR3 reads TGCAGTGCAGATCTCCATTCCTATGGCAACACCTTC.

This clonotype was detected a few times. This sequence joins TRBV20-1 and TRBJ2-4; 10 bases align to TRBD2. The V gene end was trimmed by 5 bases and the J gene end by 6 bases; junction bases not matched to a gene: 10. Per germline, CDR1 DFQATT and CDR2 SNEGSKA (reference sequence). CDR3 size: 15 residues. The chain's CDR3 is CSAPHSGGAGNIQYF. Written as DNA, the CDR3 is TGCAGTGCTCCCCACAGCGGGGGGGCCGGAAACATTCAGTACTTC.